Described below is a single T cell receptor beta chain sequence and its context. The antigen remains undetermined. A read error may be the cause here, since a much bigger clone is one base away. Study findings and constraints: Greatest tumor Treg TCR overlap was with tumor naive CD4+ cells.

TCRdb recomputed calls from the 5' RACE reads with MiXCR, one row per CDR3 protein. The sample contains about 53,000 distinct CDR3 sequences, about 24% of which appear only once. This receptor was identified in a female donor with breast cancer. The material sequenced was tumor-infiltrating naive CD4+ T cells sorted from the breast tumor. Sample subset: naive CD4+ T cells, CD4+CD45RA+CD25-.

The CDR3 spells CACLKGGSYNEQFF. CDR3 bases: TGTGCCTGTCTCAAAGGGGGATCCTACAATGAGCAGTTCTTC. The chain joins TRBV12-3 or TRBV12-4 to TRBJ2-1, with D tentatively TRBD1 (6 bases). The length of the CDR3 is 14 residues. Between the trimmed V and J ends, which lost 11 bases and 1 base, there was a span of 15 bases.